This T cell receptor (beta chain) was sequenced for a study of cytomegalovirus exposure and HLA in healthy donors (dated by TCRdb to about 2017). Concerning the study at large: An earlier analysis of several hundred of the donors reported 276 Gb of sequence data and 100 million to 120 million unique TCR beta sequences obtained from about 170 million T cells. An early release that covered about 600 HLA-typed donors contained 250 to 350 gigabases of sequencing data and roughly 84 million unique TCR sequences. Among the roughly 400 genotyped donors, about 83% belonged to the genetic ancestry cluster associated with self-reported Caucasian donors. The study was designed to test whether signatures of past pathogen exposure could be identified by cataloging public T cell receptors. The study used immunosequencing to profile the T cell repertoires of 666 subjects and linked those repertoires to cytomegalovirus serostatus. Along with the roughly 700-subject first cohort, a separate validation cohort of over a hundred different subjects was used. To predict cytomegalovirus infection status, the study brought together high-throughput TCR immunosequencing, statistical association of individual TCRs with disease status, and machine learning. In a later analysis, previously published TCR beta repertoires from several hundred donors were re-analyzed and high-resolution HLA genotyping was added so that TCR occurrence patterns could be studied. Rather than drawing on any new phenotypic data, the later analysis identified candidate immune exposures from TCR beta sequences and the way those sequences occurred across donors. An earlier analysis of approximately 500 of the donors applied high-throughput TCR beta sequencing to assess whether each TCR beta V gene segment acted as functional or pseudogenic. Alongside the repertoire data, information on donor age, sex, ethnicity and CMV serostatus was compiled. A later genetic analysis took genome-wide SNP genotypes for about three fifths of the 666 donors and used that subset as a discovery cohort. All discovery cohort repertoires had been generated on a single sequencing platform. HLA typing included class I and class II loci at four-digit resolution. Typing coverage differed by locus: A, B, C, DRB1 and DQB1 were typed in about 629-640 donors, DQA1 in 522, DPA1 in some 600, and DPB1 in about 450. Four or five DR-DQ haplotypes were treated as single units for association and clustering because of strong linkage in the cohort. Across 398 genotyped donors of the cohort, an average of about 240,000 unique TCR beta nucleotide sequences per donor were sequenced, and roughly a sixth of those sequences were non-productive.

Of note for this clone: Its antigen target is currently unknown. No base-level quality is on record; no much larger clone is a single base apart.

The cohort consisted of some 670 healthy bone marrow donors. All cohort members were sampled while nominally healthy, although unrecorded immune exposures were likely present. The donor tested CMV seronegative, placing the donor among the 350 or so seronegative members of the cohort. A peripheral blood sample was provided by each donor, and peripheral blood mononuclear cells were used for TCR beta sequencing. The Qiagen DNeasy Blood Extraction Kit was used to extract genomic DNA from the blood cell samples. Receptor libraries were prepared by the immunoSEQ multiplex PCR assay. For the multiplex PCR, a mixture combining 60 forward primers for TCR Vbeta segments and 13 reverse primers for TCR Jbeta segments was used. Amplification of the CDR3 region of rearranged TCR beta genes was performed with a multiplex PCR assay on genomic DNA. The Illumina HiSeq System was used to sequence the amplified TCR beta libraries as 87-base-pair reads. Processing in the source paper ran as follows. In a later analysis, 77 million or so unique TCR beta chains were counted across the 500 to 700 repertoires, and roughly 11 million of these chains were shared by at least two donors. To remove PCR and sequencing errors, raw reads were error-corrected and collapsed into unique sequences using a nearest-neighbor algorithm that merged closely related sequences. V, D and J gene segments were assigned by aligning CDR3 sequences to IMGT reference sequences. For a sequence to be retained, a match of at least six nucleotides to both a V gene segment and a J gene segment was required. Rearrangements were called productive when the CDR3 lacked stop codons and stayed in frame with V and J; all others were non-productive. CDR3 was defined according to IMGT convention as the region running from the second conserved V-encoded cysteine to the conserved J-encoded phenylalanine. The earlier analysis of a few hundred of the donors excluded sequences that lacked an unambiguous match to a single V gene segment. An earlier analysis of 587 of the donors called V segments functional above 56.7% productive rearrangements and segregating when the between-donor standard deviation exceeded 5%. A statistical classification framework was built to diagnose cytomegalovirus status from the catalog of TCR beta chain sequences. In a later analysis, V and J genes were assigned by comparing TCR nucleotide sequences against IMGT/GENE-DB human TR gene sequences. The TCRdist pipeline was used in a later analysis to assign CDR3 sequences and most-parsimonious VDJ recombination scenarios. A later analysis defined each TCR beta chain by its CDR3 amino acid sequence plus V-gene family, and excluded reads lacking a unique V-gene family. To address suspected cross-contamination and a sequencing artifact, a later analysis removed approximately 590 highly shared, low-generation-probability nucleotide sequences. For each public chain, a later analysis derived a clonal expansion index from normalized ranks of inferred template counts within each repertoire. Generation probabilities in a later analysis came from a VDJ recombination model fitted to out-of-frame rearrangements, and those results were checked against IGoR. A later analysis scored TCR-TCR, TCR-HLA and TCR-CMV co-occurrence with hypergeometric tests, applying a repertoire-size bias correction to TCR pairs. To estimate false discovery rates, a later analysis permuted the HLA or CMV assignments 20 times. In a later analysis, co-occurring TCRs were grouped using DBSCAN, and TCRdist sequence similarity was added for clustering within HLA-allele-positive subsets. Repertoires with fewer than 30,000 or more than 120,000 public chains, plus five repertoires with anomalous nucleotide sharing, were excluded from co-occurrence clustering. This immuneACCESS table, as held by TCRdb, lists in-frame sequences with V and J called but not all clones. Of the missing ones, under half trace to an unresolved V gene in checked studies; the others have no known cause. V and J calls and clone size come straight from that table; D and trimming were deduced from the DNA. The sample includes about 98,000 clones, with 80% to 85% observed a single time. The top ten clonotypes cover approximately 1.5% of the sample.

Points the paper makes about the study in general: Assigning TCR associations to individual alleles was difficult when HLA alleles, especially DR and DQ, strongly co-occurred. Specific HLA alleles were associated with 15,000 to 20,000 TCR beta sequences at a false discovery rate of 0.05 in a later analysis. A group of highly shared sequence variants was considered likely to be a technical artifact of the sequencing pipeline. V-gene and J-gene trimming of TCR beta chains was associated with a missense DCLRE1C variant in a later genetic analysis, and the association was replicated in an independent cohort. The authors suggested that the approach could potentially be extended to other disease states and immunological phenotypes. A later analysis found that HLA-associated TCR beta chains were more clonally expanded and had lower generation probabilities than equally common non-associated chains. A later analysis found that TCR association rates varied across HLA loci, with DRB1 alleles showing the most associated TCRs and HLA-C alleles the fewest. The only immune exposure information available for the cohort was CMV serostatus. The 87-base-pair reads could not distinguish some IMGT-functional V segments, including TRBV6-2 and TRBV6-3, so those segments were excluded. Across donors, most TCR sequences were observed very rarely, whereas some public TCRs were present in many individuals. The presence/absence analyses assumed that sequencing depth was roughly uniform across donors, and that assumption may not be true. Most CMV-associated TCR beta chains appeared to be HLA-restricted in a later analysis, and the HLA associations seemed to be driven largely by CMV exposure. In an earlier analysis of approximately 590 of the donors, most TCR beta V segments appeared in productive rearrangements about 90% or about 30% of the time, broadly matching IMGT annotations. The study listed approximately 150 TCR beta chains as associated with cytomegalovirus. This cohort had only TCR beta chains sequenced, and the lack of alpha or paired-chain data limited which features could be detected. Linkage disequilibrium might explain the correlated functional status among segregating V segments, but an unknown experimental factor could not be excluded. A further reported finding was that TCR beta sequences accurately predicted the HLA-A and HLA-B alleles for most subjects in the first cohort. A later analysis reported that several top co-occurrence clusters appeared linked to parvovirus B19, influenza, CMV and Epstein-Barr virus. Because counts were too low, 15 or so rarely observed V segments, including chromosome 9 orphons, were excluded from the earlier analysis of about 500 of the donors. In vitro tests confirmed that a few of the cytomegalovirus-associated TCR beta chains recognize cytomegalovirus antigens. In both the original and validation cohorts, the classifier was reported to diagnose cytomegalovirus status with high specificity and sensitivity. HLA typing was unavailable for some donors at each locus, so association tests used only the typed subset. In a later genetic analysis, fewer N-insertions in productive TCRs were reported among donors in an Asian-associated ancestry cluster than the 666-donor mean.

In the germline V gene, CDR1 corresponds to SGHVS and CDR2 to FQNEAQ. Trimming takes 0 bases from V and 8 bases from J, and the germline ends sit 13 bases apart. The CDR3, from cysteine to phenylalanine, totals 15 residues. The CDR3 DNA has 45 bases and is translated from base 1. The clonotype originates from a man aged 35 to 55 in good health and CMV-seronegative. The sequenced material came from PBMCs. The rearrangement joined TRBV7-8 to TRBJ1-4, with TRBD1 as a weak D call on 5 bases. DNA sequence: TGTGCCAGCAGCTTAGCGGTCGGGGGAAGCGAAAAACTGTTTTTT. Its coded protein is CASSLAVGGSEKLFF.